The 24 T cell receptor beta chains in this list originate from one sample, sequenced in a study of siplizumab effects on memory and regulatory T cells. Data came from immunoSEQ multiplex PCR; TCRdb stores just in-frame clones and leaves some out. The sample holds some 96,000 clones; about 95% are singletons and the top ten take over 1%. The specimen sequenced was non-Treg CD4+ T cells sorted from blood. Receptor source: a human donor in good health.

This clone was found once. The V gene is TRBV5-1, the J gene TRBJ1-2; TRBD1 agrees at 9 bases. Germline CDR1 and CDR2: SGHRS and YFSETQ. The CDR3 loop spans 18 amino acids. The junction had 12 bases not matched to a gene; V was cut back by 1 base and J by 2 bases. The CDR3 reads CASSLLPGQGGLNYGYTF. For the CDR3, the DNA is TGCGCCAGCAGCTTGCTACCGGGACAGGGCGGGCTAAACTATGGCTACACCTTC.

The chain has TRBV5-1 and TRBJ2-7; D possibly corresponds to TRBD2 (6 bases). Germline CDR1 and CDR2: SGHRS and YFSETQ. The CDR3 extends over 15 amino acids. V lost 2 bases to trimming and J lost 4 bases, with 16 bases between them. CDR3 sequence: CASSFYGSRDYEQYF. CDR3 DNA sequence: TGCGCCAGCAGCTTTTACGGGAGTCGTGATTACGAGCAGTACTTC.

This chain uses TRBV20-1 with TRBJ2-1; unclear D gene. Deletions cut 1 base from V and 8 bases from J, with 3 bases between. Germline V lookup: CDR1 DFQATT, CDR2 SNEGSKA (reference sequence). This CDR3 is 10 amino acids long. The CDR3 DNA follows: TGCAGTGCTAGAGCGGATGAGCAGTTCTTC. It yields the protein CSARADEQFF.

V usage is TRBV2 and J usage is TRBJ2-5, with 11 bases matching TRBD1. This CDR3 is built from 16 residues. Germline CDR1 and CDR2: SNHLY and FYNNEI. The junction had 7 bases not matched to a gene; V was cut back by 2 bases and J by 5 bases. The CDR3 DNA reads TGTGCCAGCAGTGAACTGAGGACAGGGGGCATCGAGACCCAGTACTTC. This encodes CASSELRTGGIETQYF.

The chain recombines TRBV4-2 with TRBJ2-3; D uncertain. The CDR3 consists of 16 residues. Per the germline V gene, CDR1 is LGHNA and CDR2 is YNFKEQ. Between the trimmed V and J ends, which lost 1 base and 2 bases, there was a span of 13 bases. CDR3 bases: TGTGCCAGCAGCCAAGTATTTATCCGACACACAGATACGCAGTATTTT. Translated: CASSQVFIRHTDTQYF.

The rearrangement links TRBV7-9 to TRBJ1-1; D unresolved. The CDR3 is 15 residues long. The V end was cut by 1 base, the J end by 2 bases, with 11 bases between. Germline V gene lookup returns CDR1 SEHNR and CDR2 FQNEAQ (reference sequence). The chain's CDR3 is CASSLDGMGNTEAFF. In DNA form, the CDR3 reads TGTGCCAGCAGCTTAGACGGCATGGGTAACACTGAAGCTTTCTTT.

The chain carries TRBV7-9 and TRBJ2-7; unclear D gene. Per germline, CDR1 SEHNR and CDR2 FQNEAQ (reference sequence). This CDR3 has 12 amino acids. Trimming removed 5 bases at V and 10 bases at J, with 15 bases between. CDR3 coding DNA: TGTGCCAGCAGCCTAACCCTTATCGACCAGTACTTC. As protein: CASSLTLIDQYF.

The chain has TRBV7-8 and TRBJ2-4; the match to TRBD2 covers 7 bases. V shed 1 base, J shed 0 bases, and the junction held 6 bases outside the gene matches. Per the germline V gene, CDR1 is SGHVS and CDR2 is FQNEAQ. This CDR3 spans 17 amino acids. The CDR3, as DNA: TGTGCCAGCAGCTTAGGCTGGCTAGCGGTAGCCAAAAACATTCAGTACTTC. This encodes CASSLGWLAVAKNIQYF. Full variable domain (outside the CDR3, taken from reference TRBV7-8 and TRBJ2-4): GAGVSQSPRYKVAKRGQDVALRCDPISGHVSLFWYQQALGQGPEFLTYFQNEAQLDKSGLPSDRFFAERPEGSVSTLKIQRTQQEDSAVYLCASSLGWLAVAKNIQYFGAGTRLSVL.

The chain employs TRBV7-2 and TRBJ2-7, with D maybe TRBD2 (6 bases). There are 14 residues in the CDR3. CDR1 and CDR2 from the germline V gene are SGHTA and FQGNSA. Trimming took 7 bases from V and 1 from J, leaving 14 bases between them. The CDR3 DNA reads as TGTGCCAGCACAACGACTAGGATTTCCTACGAGCAGTACTTC. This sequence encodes CASTTTRISYEQYF.

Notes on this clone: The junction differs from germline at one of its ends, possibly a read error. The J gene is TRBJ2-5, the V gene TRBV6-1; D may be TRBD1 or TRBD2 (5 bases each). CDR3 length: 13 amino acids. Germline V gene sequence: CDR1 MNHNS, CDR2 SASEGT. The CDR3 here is CASSLTAESLTNF. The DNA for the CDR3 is TGTGCCAGCAGTTTGACAGCGGAGAGCCTTACGAACTTC.

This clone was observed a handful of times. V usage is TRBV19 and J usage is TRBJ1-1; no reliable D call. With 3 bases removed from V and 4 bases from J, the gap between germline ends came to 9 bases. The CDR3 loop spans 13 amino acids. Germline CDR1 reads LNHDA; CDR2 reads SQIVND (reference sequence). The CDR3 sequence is CASSISGTTEAFF. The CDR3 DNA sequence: TGTGCCAGTAGTATTTCAGGTACCACTGAAGCTTTCTTT.

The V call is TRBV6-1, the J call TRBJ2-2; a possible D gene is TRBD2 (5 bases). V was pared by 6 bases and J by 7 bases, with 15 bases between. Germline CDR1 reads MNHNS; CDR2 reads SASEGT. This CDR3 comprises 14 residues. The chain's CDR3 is CASSATRSGGELFF. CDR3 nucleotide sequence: TGTGCCAGCAGCGCTACTAGGTCGGGCGGGGAGCTGTTTTTT.

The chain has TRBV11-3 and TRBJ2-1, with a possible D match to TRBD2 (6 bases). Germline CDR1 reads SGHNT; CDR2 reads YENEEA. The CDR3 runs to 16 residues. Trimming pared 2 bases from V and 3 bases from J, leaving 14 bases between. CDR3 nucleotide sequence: TGTGCCAGCAGCTTAACCGGGAGCCTAATCTACAATGAGCAGTTCTTC. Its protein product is CASSLTGSLIYNEQFF. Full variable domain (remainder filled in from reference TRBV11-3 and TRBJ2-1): EAGVVQSPRYKIIEKKQPVAFWCNPISGHNTLYWYLQNLGQGPELLIRYENEEAVDDSQLPKDRFSAERLKGVDSTLKIQPAELGDSAVYLCASSLTGSLIYNEQFFGPGTRLTVL.

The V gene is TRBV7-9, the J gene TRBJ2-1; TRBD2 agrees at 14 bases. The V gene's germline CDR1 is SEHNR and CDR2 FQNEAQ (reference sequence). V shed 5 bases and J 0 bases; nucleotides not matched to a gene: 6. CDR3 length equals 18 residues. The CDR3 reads CASSPGLAGDYSYNEQFF. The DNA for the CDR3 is TGTGCCAGCAGCCCGGGACTAGCGGGAGACTACTCCTACAATGAGCAGTTCTTC.

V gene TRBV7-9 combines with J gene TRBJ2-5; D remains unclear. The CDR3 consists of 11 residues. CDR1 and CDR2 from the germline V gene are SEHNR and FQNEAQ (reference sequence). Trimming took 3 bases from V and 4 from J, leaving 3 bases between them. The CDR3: CASSFGETQYF. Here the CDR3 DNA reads TGTGCCAGCAGCTTCGGAGAGACCCAGTACTTC.

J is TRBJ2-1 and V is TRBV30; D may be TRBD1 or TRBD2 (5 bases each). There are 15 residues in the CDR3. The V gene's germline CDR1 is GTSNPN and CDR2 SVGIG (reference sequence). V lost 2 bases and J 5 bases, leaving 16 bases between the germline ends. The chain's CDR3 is CAWSSDGTTNNEQFF. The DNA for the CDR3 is TGTGCCTGGAGTTCCGACGGGACCACTAACAATGAGCAGTTCTTC.

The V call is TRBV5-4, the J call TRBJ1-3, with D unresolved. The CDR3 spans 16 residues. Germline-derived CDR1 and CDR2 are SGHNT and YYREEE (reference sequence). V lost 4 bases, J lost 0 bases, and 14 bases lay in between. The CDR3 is CASSIETGFSGNTIYF. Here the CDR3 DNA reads TGTGCCAGCAGCATAGAGACGGGCTTCTCTGGAAACACCATATATTTT.

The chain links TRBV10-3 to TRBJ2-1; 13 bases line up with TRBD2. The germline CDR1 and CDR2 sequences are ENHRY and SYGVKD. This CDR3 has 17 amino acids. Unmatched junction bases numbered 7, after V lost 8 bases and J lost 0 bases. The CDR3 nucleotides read TGTGCCATCTCAGGGGGACTAGCGGGGCTCTCCTACAATGAGCAGTTCTTC. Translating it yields CAISGGLAGLSYNEQFF.

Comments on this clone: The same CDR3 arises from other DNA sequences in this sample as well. CDR3 nucleotides: TGTGCCAGCAGTCCCAGGACGACCTACAATGAGCAGTTCTTC. The encoded protein is CASSPRTTYNEQFF. V is TRBV27 and J is TRBJ2-1; no clear D gene. The V end lost 5 bases, the J end lost 2 bases, and 10 bases lay between the germline ends. Germline CDR1 MNHEY, CDR2 SMNVEV (reference sequence). CDR3 length: 14 residues.

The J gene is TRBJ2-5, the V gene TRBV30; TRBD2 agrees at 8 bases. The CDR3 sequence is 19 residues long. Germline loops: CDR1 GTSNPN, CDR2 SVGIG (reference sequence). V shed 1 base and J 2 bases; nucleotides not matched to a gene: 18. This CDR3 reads CAWSDRASGHPLQQETQYF. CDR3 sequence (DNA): TGTGCCTGGAGTGACCGCGCTAGCGGGCACCCCCTTCAACAAGAGACCCAGTACTTC.

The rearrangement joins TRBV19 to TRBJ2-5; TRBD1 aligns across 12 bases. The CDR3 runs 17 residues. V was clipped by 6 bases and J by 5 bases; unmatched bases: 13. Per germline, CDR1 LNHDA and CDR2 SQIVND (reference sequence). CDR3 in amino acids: CASSRQVGTGGRETQYF. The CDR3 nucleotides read TGTGCCAGTAGCCGACAGGTCGGGACAGGGGGCAGGGAGACCCAGTACTTC.

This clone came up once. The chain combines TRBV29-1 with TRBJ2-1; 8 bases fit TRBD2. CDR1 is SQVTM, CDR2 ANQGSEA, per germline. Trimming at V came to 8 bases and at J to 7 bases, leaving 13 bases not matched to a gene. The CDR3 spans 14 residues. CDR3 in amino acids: CSSDGRAGGNEQFF. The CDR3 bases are TGCAGCTCGGACGGGAGGGCCGGTGGGAATGAGCAGTTCTTC.

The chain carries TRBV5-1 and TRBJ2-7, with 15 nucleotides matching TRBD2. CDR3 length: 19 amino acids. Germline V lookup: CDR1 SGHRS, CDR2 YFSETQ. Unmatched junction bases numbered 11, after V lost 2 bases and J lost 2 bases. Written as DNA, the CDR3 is TGCGCCAGCAGCTTTCAGGGACTAGCGGGAGGTGAGCTAACCTACGAGCAGTACTTC. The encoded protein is CASSFQGLAGGELTYEQYF.

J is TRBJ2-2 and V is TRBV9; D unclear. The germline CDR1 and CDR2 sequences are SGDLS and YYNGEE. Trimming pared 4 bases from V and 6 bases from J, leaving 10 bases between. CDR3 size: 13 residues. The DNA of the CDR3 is TGTGCCAGCAGCCCACCGATTCCCGGGGAGCTGTTTTTT. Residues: CASSPPIPGELFF.